A selection of T cell receptor beta chains follows, all from one sample in a study of OX40 agonist ivuxolimab in advanced cancers. Measured with immunoSEQ multiplex PCR; TCRdb has only the in-frame clones, and not every one. The data contain 53,000 or so clones, approximately 88% of them singletons. The specimen comprised CD4+ or CD8+ T cells sorted from blood, sampled in a trial of the OX40 agonist ivuxolimab. The receptors here all came from an adult with an advanced solid tumor such as melanoma, head and neck, liver or kidney cancer. CDR3s include the opening cysteine and the closing phenylalanine or tryptophan. A D gene is named only where the DNA matches it firmly. The listing skips clone size in some rows; elsewhere it reads once, few, many or a size class.

abundance	j_gene	v_gene	d_gene	CDR3aa	CDR3nt
.	TRBJ1-3	TRBV30	.	CAWSIPGDGNTIYF	TGTGCCTGGAGTATCCCAGGGGATGGAAACACCATATATTTT
.	TRBJ2-1	TRBV28	TRBD1	CASSSDRGAYNEQFF	TGTGCCAGCAGTTCCGACAGGGGAGCCTACAATGAGCAGTTCTTC
.	TRBJ2-6	TRBV7-3	TRBD1	CASSLNPRQGASSGANVLTF	TGTGCCAGCAGCTTGAACCCCAGACAGGGGGCCTCCTCTGGGGCCAACGTCCTGACTTTC
.	TRBJ2-7	TRBV15	TRBD1	CATSRDPRRTGGVEQYF	TGTGCCACCAGCAGAGACCCAAGGAGGACAGGGGGCGTCGAGCAGTACTTC
.	TRBJ2-1	TRBV7-2	TRBD2	CASSLRLLSGTAYNEQFF	TGTGCCAGCAGCTTACGCCTGCTTAGCGGGACGGCCTACAATGAGCAGTTCTTC
.	TRBJ2-1	TRBV13	.	CASSWRVLGNEQFF	TGTGCCAGCTCTTGGCGTGTCCTGGGGAATGAGCAGTTCTTC
.	TRBJ1-3	TRBV7-9	.	CASSPLSRSGNTIYF	TGTGCCAGCAGCCCACTTTCCCGCTCTGGAAACACCATATATTTT
.	TRBJ2-5	TRBV11-2	.	CASSQDGRQETQYF	TGTGCCAGCAGCCAGGACGGTAGACAAGAGACCCAGTACTTC
once	TRBJ1-1	TRBV12-5	.	CASARNTGTEAFF	TGTGCTAGTGCCAGAAATACAGGCACTGAAGCTTTCTTT
.	TRBJ1-6	TRBV2	.	CASSRENDDSPLHF	TGTGCCAGCAGCCGGGAAAACGACGATTCACCCCTCCACTTT
.	TRBJ1-2	TRBV18	.	CASSRQDYGYTF	TGTGCCAGCTCGCGACAGGACTATGGCTACACCTTC
.	TRBJ2-5	TRBV14	.	CASSQTSTREETQYF	TGTGCCAGCAGCCAAACCTCGACTAGGGAAGAGACCCAGTACTTC
.	TRBJ2-5	TRBV19	.	CASKAAVQETQYF	TGTGCCAGTAAGGCAGCCGTGCAAGAGACCCAGTACTTC
.	TRBJ2-3	TRBV11-2	.	CASSLVQGQDTQYF	TGTGCCAGCAGCTTAGTACAGGGTCAAGATACGCAGTATTTT
once	TRBJ2-5	TRBV7-6	.	CASSLVSGEETQYF	TGTGCCAGCAGCTTAGTGTCAGGGGAAGAGACCCAGTACTTC
.	TRBJ2-7	TRBV7-9	.	CASSPLANSYEQYF	TGTGCCAGCAGCCCTCTAGCGAACTCCTACGAGCAGTACTTC
.	TRBJ2-1	TRBV7-2	.	CASSFTSYNEQFF	TGTGCCAGCAGCTTTACCTCCTACAATGAGCAGTTCTTC
once	TRBJ2-1	TRBV5-4	.	CASSSDQVPIGNEQFF	TGTGCCAGCAGCTCAGACCAGGTCCCGATTGGCAATGAGCAGTTCTTC
.	TRBJ1-5	TRBV30	.	CAWSSGGRQPQHF	TGTGCCTGGAGTTCGGGGGGACGGCAGCCCCAGCATTTT
once	TRBJ2-2	TRBV6-6	.	CASAGFANTGELFF	TGTGCCTCCGCGGGATTCGCGAACACCGGGGAGCTGTTTTTT
.	TRBJ1-1	TRBV5-1	.	CASSLVVGAEAFF	TGCGCCAGCAGCTTAGTAGTGGGCGCTGAAGCTTTCTTT
.	TRBJ2-1	TRBV30	TRBD1	CAWKTLAGQGSIF	TGTGCCTGGAAAACTCTTGCTGGACAGGGAAGTATCTTC
.	TRBJ2-7	TRBV5-1	TRBD2	CASSQPGLAAYSYEQYF	TGCGCCAGCAGCCAGCCGGGACTAGCGGCCTATTCCTACGAGCAGTACTTC
.	TRBJ2-5	TRBV19	.	CASSRGNQETQYF	TGTGCCAGTAGCCGGGGAAATCAAGAGACCCAGTACTTC
once	TRBJ2-5	TRBV15	.	CATSAGKETQYF	TGTGCCACCAGCGCGGGAAAAGAGACCCAGTACTTC
.	TRBJ1-2	TRBV28	.	CASSLRGSNYGYTF	TGTGCCAGCAGTTTAAGAGGCAGTAACTATGGCTACACCTTC
.	TRBJ2-2	TRBV27	.	CASSFRQGELFF	TGTGCCAGCAGTTTTCGGCAGGGGGAGCTGTTTTTT
.	TRBJ1-6	TRBV9	.	CASSVEGTHNSPLHF	TGTGCCAGCAGCGTAGAAGGGACCCATAATTCACCCCTCCACTTT
.	TRBJ1-4	TRBV30	.	CAWRRGTNEKLFF	TGTGCCTGGAGGCGGGGGACTAATGAAAAACTGTTTTTT
.	TRBJ1-1	TRBV15	.	CATKVGTQNTEAFF	TGTGCCACCAAAGTGGGCACCCAGAACACTGAAGCTTTCTTT
.	TRBJ2-2	TRBV5-1	TRBD1	CASSLYGTGISSAVTGELFF	TGCGCCAGCAGCTTGTACGGGACAGGGATTTCTAGCGCGGTCACCGGGGAGCTGTTTTTT
.	TRBJ2-1	TRBV9	TRBD2	CASSVKAGGRNEQFF	TGTGCCAGCAGCGTTAAAGCGGGAGGGCGCAATGAGCAGTTCTTC
.	TRBJ2-3	TRBV9	.	CASSVVAALTDTQYF	TGTGCCAGCAGCGTAGTAGCAGCTCTCACAGATACGCAGTATTTT
once	TRBJ2-3	TRBV6-5	.	CASNSGTESDTQYF	TGTGCCAGCAATTCCGGGACGGAGTCGGATACGCAGTATTTT
once	TRBJ2-3	TRBV11-3	.	CASSLVGPPSDTQYF	TGTGCCAGCAGCTTAGTCGGTCCCCCCTCAGATACGCAGTATTTT
.	TRBJ2-1	TRBV5-4	TRBD1	CASSSEQGYNEQFF	TGTGCCAGCAGCTCCGAACAGGGGTACAATGAGCAGTTCTTC
medium-sized	TRBJ1-5	TRBV6-1	.	CASTLGVQPQHF	TGTGCCAGCACCTTAGGGGTGCAGCCCCAGCATTTT
.	TRBJ2-3	TRBV18	.	CASSPQTGDGAFF	TGTGCCAGCTCACCCCAAACCGGGGACGGGGCCTTCTTT
.	TRBJ2-3	TRBV30	.	CAWRRGRNTDTQYF	TGTGCCTGGAGGCGGGGGCGAAACACAGATACGCAGTATTTT
.	TRBJ1-2	TRBV5-6	.	CASSLIDPNYGYTF	TGTGCCAGCAGCTTAATAGATCCCAACTATGGCTACACCTTC
.	TRBJ2-1	TRBV2	TRBD2	CASSEGNLMREEQFF	TGTGCCAGCAGTGAGGGGAACCTTATGCGGGAGGAGCAGTTCTTC
.	TRBJ2-2	TRBV15	TRBD1	CATSSTGGTQNTGELFF	TGTGCCACCAGCAGCACAGGGGGGACCCAGAACACCGGGGAGCTGTTTTTT
.	TRBJ1-3	TRBV30	TRBD1	CAWSAGTVGNTIYF	TGTGCCTGGAGTGCCGGGACAGTTGGAAACACCATATATTTT
once	TRBJ2-1	TRBV5-1	TRBD1	CASSEAPGQGFNEQFF	TGCGCCAGCAGCGAAGCCCCGGGACAGGGTTTTAATGAGCAGTTCTTC
.	TRBJ1-2	TRBV9	.	CASSVGGGANYGYTF	TGTGCCAGCAGCGTAGGTGGCGGAGCTAACTATGGCTACACCTTC
.	TRBJ1-2	TRBV7-3	.	CASSLGQGGGYTF	TGTGCCAGCAGCTTAGGTCAGGGTGGTGGCTACACCTTC
.	TRBJ2-7	TRBV10-3	TRBD1	CAISEEGAIYEQYF	TGTGCCATCAGTGAAGAGGGGGCTATCTACGAGCAGTACTTC
.	TRBJ1-1	TRBV12-5	.	CASGSGASEAFF	TGTGCTAGTGGTTCTGGGGCGTCTGAAGCTTTCTTT
.	TRBJ2-3	TRBV2	.	CASSDLRDWNF	TGTGCCAGCAGTGACCTACGTGATTGGAATTTT
.	TRBJ1-5	TRBV15	.	CATSRSNRDSNQPQHF	TGTGCCACCAGCAGATCCAACAGGGATAGCAATCAGCCCCAGCATTTT
many	TRBJ2-1	TRBV19	.	CASSMREGGYNEQFF	TGTGCCAGTAGTATGAGGGAGGGGGGCTACAATGAGCAGTTCTTC
.	TRBJ2-1	TRBV14	.	CASSQAVGTQKQFF	TGTGCCAGCAGCCAAGCAGTCGGGACCCAGAAGCAGTTCTTC
.	TRBJ2-1	TRBV15	TRBD2	CATSRDGGRAPMDNEQFF	TGTGCCACCAGCAGAGACGGGGGGAGGGCCCCGATGGACAATGAGCAGTTCTTC
few	TRBJ2-1	TRBV7-8	.	CASSSGNRGLGYEQFF	TGTGCCAGCAGCTCCGGAAACAGGGGACTAGGGTATGAGCAGTTCTTC
.	TRBJ1-2	TRBV6-5	.	CASSWDPKTGYTF	TGTGCCAGCAGTTGGGACCCTAAAACTGGCTACACCTTC
.	TRBJ2-7	TRBV7-9	TRBD2	CASSHGTRGYEQYF	TGTGCCAGCAGCCACGGGACTAGAGGCTACGAGCAGTACTTC
.	TRBJ2-3	TRBV19	.	CASSIALGARVTDTQYF	TGTGCCAGTAGTATAGCGCTGGGGGCGAGGGTCACAGATACGCAGTATTTT
.	TRBJ1-4	TRBV6-5	.	CASSVSGATNEKLFF	TGTGCCAGCAGTGTCTCGGGGGCAACTAATGAAAAACTGTTTTTT
.	TRBJ1-2	TRBV6-1	TRBD1	CASSMGQGAGYTF	TGTGCCAGCAGCATGGGACAGGGGGCAGGCTACACCTTC